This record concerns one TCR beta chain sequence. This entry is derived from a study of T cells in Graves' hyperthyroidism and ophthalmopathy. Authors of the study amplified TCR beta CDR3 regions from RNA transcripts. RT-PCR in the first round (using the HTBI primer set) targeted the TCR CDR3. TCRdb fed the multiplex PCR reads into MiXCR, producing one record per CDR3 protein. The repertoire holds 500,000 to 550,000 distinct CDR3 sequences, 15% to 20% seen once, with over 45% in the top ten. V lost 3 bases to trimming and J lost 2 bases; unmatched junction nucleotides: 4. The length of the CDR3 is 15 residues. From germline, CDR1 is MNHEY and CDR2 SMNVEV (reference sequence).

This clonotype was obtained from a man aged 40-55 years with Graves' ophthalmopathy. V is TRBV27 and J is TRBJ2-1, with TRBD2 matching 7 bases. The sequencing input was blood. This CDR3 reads CASSFRLAAYNEQFF. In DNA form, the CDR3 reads TGTGCCAGCAGTTTCCGACTAGCTGCCTACAATGAGCAGTTCTTC.